This record concerns one T cell receptor (beta chain) sequence. Its specific antigen is unknown. No per-base quality is available; no much larger clone lies one base away. Sequences GTSNPN (CDR1) and SVGIG (CDR2) are obtained from the germline V gene (reference sequence). Deletion took 3 bases off V and 5 bases off J, with a span of 16 bases between the germline ends. The CDR3 has 14 amino acids, counting the end cysteine and phenylalanine. Only the CDR3 DNA is retained, 42 bases long and in frame from the first base. The method behind the library was 5' RACE. The sequencing machine was a NextSeq 500. The TCR library protocol attached a unique molecular identifier to each TCR cDNA molecule to allow correction of PCR and sequencing errors. The original methods were these. TCR identification, UMI-based error correction and CDR3 extraction were performed with Decombinator tools. Expanded TCRs were defined as those above a frequency of 2 per 1,000, corresponding to the top 1% of the tumor frequency distribution. Each repertoire was subsampled 100 times to 5,000 TCRs, after which Renyi diversity was computed with the R vegan package. To build CDR3 similarity networks, amino acid triplet string-kernel similarity was used, and CDR3s were connected when their pairwise similarity was above 0.82. In-frame beta chains were kept once TCRdb had trimmed the public reads at Q25 with fastp and called clones with MiXCR. A single entry per CDR3 protein holds the most common genes and DNA from its merged rows. In this record, the V and J calls reflect TCRdb's handling and not the investigators' own analysis. This sample lists 72,000 or so distinct CDR3 sequences; less than 9.5% were detected once. 1.5% to 2% of the sample is held by the ten biggest clonotypes.

This sample stems from a study of spatial heterogeneity in lung cancer (dated by TCRdb to between 2018 and 2021). General notes on the study: The donors were some 70 patients from the lung TRACERx cohort who had early-stage, untreated non-small cell lung cancer. Follow-up PBMC samples were sequenced whenever available, with the median time to follow-up being around 2 years after resection. Beta-chain transcripts were consistently detected in greater numbers than alpha-chain transcripts, which likely reflects a higher abundance of beta-chain transcripts. In the raw uncorrected reads, each unique combination of TCR and UMI appeared more than ten times on average. In non-small cell lung cancer, the study made a quantitative comparison of TCR alpha and beta repertoires among multiple tumor regions, matched nontumor lung and blood. TCR repertoire features were related to nonsynonymous mutation counts determined by whole-exome sequencing of tumor tissue. Both alpha and beta chains were TCR-sequenced in samples taken at surgery, namely 220 tumor regions, under 80 matched nontumor lung samples and approximately 58 PBMC samples.

In light of the paper, this sample's time point label describes: blood at routine non-recurrence follow-up after resection. For TCR sequencing, whole RNA was extracted from tumor and nontumor lung tissue, or from cryopreserved PBMC samples, and no cell sorting was done. A patient was chosen for TCR sequencing only when enough RNA was available from at least two tumor regions. Overall study outcomes, separate from this receptor: Comparisons of baseline and follow-up blood repertoires included only 14 patients. Additional single-cell paired TCR alpha and beta sequencing was considered necessary to confirm, at a functional level, the hypothesis that regional TCRs recognize regional mutations. Ubiquitous expanded tumor TCRs were detected in blood more often at tumor resection than at routine follow-up.

The sample here was PBMCs, taken at follow-up. This TCR derives from a female donor with early-stage non-small cell lung cancer. The sequence links TRBV30 to TRBJ1-2, with TRBD1 as a weak D call on 6 bases. This receptor has the CDR3 CAWRKDSLNYGYTF. At the DNA level, the sequence is TGTGCCTGGAGAAAGGACAGCCTCAATTATGGCTACACCTTC.